The rows below give T cell receptor beta chains drawn from one sample of a study of T cell responses to AZD1222 COVID-19 vaccine. Sequencing used immunoSEQ multiplex PCR; TCRdb keeps in-frame clones, though not all of them. The sample records about 170,000 clones, roughly 91% being singletons. This sample comprised peripheral blood, obtained on day 0 of AZD1222 vaccination. These receptors originate from an adult in good health. CDR3s include the opening cysteine and the closing phenylalanine or tryptophan. D genes are given only for firm matches. Not every row has a clone size; where given, it reads once, few, many or a size class.

J gene	V gene	D gene	clone size	CDR3 DNA	CDR3 protein
TRBJ2-1	TRBV10-1	NA	NA	TGCGCCAGCAGTGACAGGAATGAGCAGTTCTTC	CASSDRNEQFF
TRBJ2-3	TRBV15	TRBD2	NA	TGTGCCACCAGCAGAGATGGGCTGAAGGGAGGGCAGGGAGATACGCAGTATTTT	CATSRDGLKGGQGDTQYF
TRBJ1-5	TRBV13	NA	once	TGTGCCAGCAGCTCTCCTCGGGCAGGCAATCAGCCCCAGCATTTT	CASSSPRAGNQPQHF
TRBJ1-5	TRBV12-3/TRBV12-4	NA	NA	TGTGCCAGCAGTTTTAGTGGCAATCAGCCCCAGCATTTT	CASSFSGNQPQHF
TRBJ2-2	TRBV19	NA	NA	TGTGCCAGTAGGGCCCCAGGGTTCTACACCGGGGAGCTGTTTTTT	CASRAPGFYTGELFF
TRBJ1-1	TRBV28	NA	NA	TGTGCCAGCAGTTCCGTTCTGGACGGCCAAGCTTTCTTT	CASSSVLDGQAFF
TRBJ1-4	TRBV18	NA	NA	TGTGCCAGCTCACCACAGTGGGGCTCAACTAATGAAAAACTGTTTTTT	CASSPQWGSTNEKLFF
TRBJ1-2	TRBV28	NA	NA	TGTGCCAGTGGGGGCATCTATGGCTACACCTTC	CASGGIYGYTF
TRBJ2-7	TRBV20-1	NA	NA	TGCAGTGCGGAGAGGCCAGGGGAGCAGTACTTC	CSAERPGEQYF
TRBJ1-4	TRBV15	NA	NA	TGTGCCACCAGCAGAGATTCGCCGGTCGGTGGGGAAAAACTGTTTTTT	CATSRDSPVGGEKLFF
TRBJ1-2	TRBV5-6	NA	NA	TGTGCCAGCAGCTTGTCGGGCGGAGCTAACTATGGCTACACCTTC	CASSLSGGANYGYTF
TRBJ1-1	TRBV6-5	NA	NA	TGTGCCAGCACCCGCGGGGGGACACGCGCTGAAGCTTTCTTT	CASTRGGTRAEAFF
TRBJ1-1	TRBV11-2	TRBD1	NA	TGTGCCAGCAGCTTATTGGGGACAGGATATTACAAATCCACTGAAGCTTTCTTT	CASSLLGTGYYKSTEAFF
TRBJ1-6	TRBV28	NA	NA	TGTGCCAGCAACCACTATTCACCCCTCCACTTT	CASNHYSPLHF
TRBJ1-5	TRBV5-8	NA	NA	TGTGCCAGCAGCCGGACATCCGGGGGACCCCAGCATTTT	CASSRTSGGPQHF
TRBJ1-2	TRBV7-9	NA	few	TGTGCCAGCAGCTCGGGAACCTATGGCTACACCTTC	CASSSGTYGYTF
TRBJ1-1	TRBV18	NA	NA	TGTGCCAGCTCAACGGGACGGAACACTGAAGCTTTCTTT	CASSTGRNTEAFF
TRBJ2-7	TRBV6-5	NA	NA	TGTGCCAGCAGAAACTACGAGCAGTACTTC	CASRNYEQYF
TRBJ1-3	TRBV4-1	NA	NA	TGCGCCAGCAGCCAAGATATGGGCAGGGGAGACTCTGGAAACACCATATATTTT	CASSQDMGRGDSGNTIYF
TRBJ1-4	TRBV10-3	NA	NA	TGTGCCATCAGTGAGTCCGACGGATCTAATGAAAAACTGTTTTTT	CAISESDGSNEKLFF
TRBJ2-3	TRBV10-3	TRBD2	NA	TGTGCCATCAGTGGTAATAGCGGGAATATTAATTTGGATACGCAGTATTTT	CAISGNSGNINLDTQYF
TRBJ2-3	TRBV12-3/TRBV12-4	NA	NA	TGTGCCAGCAGTCCCCACGCGGCCCATACGCAGTATTTT	CASSPHAAHTQYF
TRBJ1-5	TRBV5-1	NA	NA	TGCGCCAGCAGCCTGGGGGGAGGTATTCAGCCCCAGCATTTT	CASSLGGGIQPQHF
TRBJ2-2	TRBV7-9	NA	NA	TGTGCCAGCAGCTCGCAGGGGAACACCGGGGAGCTGTTTTTT	CASSSQGNTGELFF
TRBJ2-7	TRBV7-8	NA	NA	TGTGCCAGCTCGGACACCTTCTACGAGCAGTACTTC	CASSDTFYEQYF
TRBJ2-1	TRBV10-1	NA	NA	TGCGCCAGCAAAGGTGGAGACAATGAGCAGTTCTTC	CASKGGDNEQFF
TRBJ1-6	TRBV23-1	NA	NA	TGCGCCAGCAGGACAGAGGTTAATTCACCCCTCCACTTT	CASRTEVNSPLHF
TRBJ2-2	TRBV28	TRBD1	NA	TGTGCCAGCAGGAACAGGGGGCTGGGGCTGTTTTTT	CASRNRGLGLFF
TRBJ2-2	TRBV11-1	TRBD2	NA	TGTGCCAGCAGGTCGGGGGGGCCAGGGAACACCGGGGAGCTGTTTTTT	CASRSGGPGNTGELFF
TRBJ1-4	TRBV7-9	NA	few	TGTGCCAGCAGCCGGGACGGTAATGAAAAACTGTTTTTT	CASSRDGNEKLFF
TRBJ1-4	TRBV5-8	NA	NA	TGTGCCAGCAGCCCTGCGTCGGGGGCGGGAGGAGAAAAACTGTTTTTT	CASSPASGAGGEKLFF
TRBJ1-2	TRBV28	NA	NA	TGTGCCAGCAGTCCTACCTATGGCTACACCTTC	CASSPTYGYTF
TRBJ2-1	TRBV18	TRBD2	NA	TGTGCCAGCTCACCTGCAAGGACTAGCGGCTACAATGAGCAGTTCTTC	CASSPARTSGYNEQFF